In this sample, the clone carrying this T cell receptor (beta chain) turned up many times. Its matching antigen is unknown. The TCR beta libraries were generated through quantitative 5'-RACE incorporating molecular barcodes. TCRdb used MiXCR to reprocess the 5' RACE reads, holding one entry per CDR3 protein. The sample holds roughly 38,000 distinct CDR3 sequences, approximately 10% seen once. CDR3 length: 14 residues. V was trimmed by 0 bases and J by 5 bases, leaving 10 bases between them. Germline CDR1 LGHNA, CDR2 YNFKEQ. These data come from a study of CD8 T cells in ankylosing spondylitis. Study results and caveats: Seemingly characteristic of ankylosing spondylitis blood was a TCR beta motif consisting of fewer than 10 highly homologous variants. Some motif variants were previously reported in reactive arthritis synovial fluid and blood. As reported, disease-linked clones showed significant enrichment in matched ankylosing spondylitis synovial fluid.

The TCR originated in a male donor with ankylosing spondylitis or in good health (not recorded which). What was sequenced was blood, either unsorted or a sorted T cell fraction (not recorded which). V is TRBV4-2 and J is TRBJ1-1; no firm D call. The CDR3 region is CASSQDTGGTEAFF. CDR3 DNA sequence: TGTGCCAGCAGCCAAGATACGGGAGGGACTGAAGCTTTCTTT.